Presented here are 12 T cell receptor beta chains from one specimen sequenced in a study of response to subunit inactivated influenza vaccine. TCRdb re-derived calls from the RT-PCR reads in MiXCR, one entry per CDR3 protein. The table has roughly 540,000 distinct CDR3 sequences, less than 25% seen once. The same sample was also studied in work on T cells expressing NK-cell markers. That source reports: 5'RACE template switching built TCR beta cDNA with unique molecular identifiers.

Specimen: CD4+ T cells sorted from PBMCs, collected 12 days after vaccination. These receptors were collected from a middle-aged man who received an inactivated influenza vaccine.

The chain recombines TRBV28 with TRBJ2-1; 7 bases agree with TRBD1. Losses at the gene ends were 9 bases for V and 4 bases for J; bases not matched to a gene: 9. CDR3 length equals 14 residues. Germline CDR1 reads MDHEN; CDR2 reads SYDVKM. Here the CDR3 DNA reads TGTGCCAGTAGACAGGGCACTAATTACAATGAGCAGTTCTTC. Protein product: CASRQGTNYNEQFF.

J is TRBJ1-1 and V is TRBV29-1; possibly TRBD1 for D (5 bases). V was shortened by 0 bases and J by 0 bases, with 26 bases between the two germline ends. This CDR3 has 20 amino acids. Germline CDR1 reads SQVTM; CDR2 reads ANQGSEA. CDR3 DNA: TGCAGCGTTGAAGATGTGTTTAGGAGTCGGGGGAACATGGTGAACACTGAAGCTTTCTTT. It is translated as CSVEDVFRSRGNMVNTEAFF.

This clonotype was found many times. The chain uses TRBV5-1 and TRBJ2-2; possibly TRBD2 for D (6 bases). CDR1 SGHRS and CDR2 YFSETQ come from the germline V gene. This CDR3 is built from 15 residues. V was shortened by 4 bases and J by 1 base, with 11 bases between the two germline ends. CDR3 nucleotide sequence: TGCGCCAGCAGCGCCCGGCGGGGGAACACCGGGGAGCTGTTTTTT. Protein product: CASSARRGNTGELFF.

V and J are TRBV4-2 and TRBJ2-3; D possibly matches TRBD1 or TRBD2 (6 bases each). The V gene lost 0 bases and the J gene lost 4 bases, with 11 bases spanning the gap. Per germline, CDR1 LGHNA and CDR2 YNFKEQ. The CDR3 is 15 residues long. In nucleotides, the CDR3 is TGTGCCAGCAGCCAAGATAAAGGGGGGTCAGATACGCAGTATTTT. It specifies CASSQDKGGSDTQYF.

This clonotype was recorded a few times. The J gene is TRBJ1-4, the V gene TRBV4-2; 8 bases line up with TRBD1. The CDR3 length is 16 residues. After removal of 4 bases from V and 9 bases from J, the junction contained 13 bases not matched to a gene. Per germline, CDR1 LGHNA and CDR2 YNFKEQ. This CDR3 reads CASSLISRDRSKKLFF. DNA for the CDR3: TGTGCCAGCAGCCTCATTAGCCGGGACAGGTCGAAAAAACTGTTTTTT.

V usage is TRBV12-3 or TRBV12-4 and J usage is TRBJ1-5; D gene uncertain. This CDR3 has 12 amino acids. Trimming pared 5 bases from V and 6 bases from J, leaving 8 bases between. CDR3: CASSALGQPQHF. The CDR3 nucleotides read TGTGCCAGCAGTGCCCTGGGTCAGCCCCAGCATTTT.

This clonotype was found once. A much larger clone sits a single nucleotide away, making a read error possible. V usage is TRBV20-1 and J usage is TRBJ2-1, with TRBD2 matching 11 bases. The CDR3 extends over 16 amino acids. V shed 6 bases, J shed 3 bases, and the junction held 10 bases outside the gene matches. Germline V gene sequence: CDR1 DFQATT, CDR2 SNEGSKA (reference sequence). The CDR3 DNA is TGCAGTGCCAGGACGCAGACTAGCGGGATCTACAATGAGCAGTTCTTC. This sequence encodes CSARTQTSGIYNEQFF.

This clonotype was seen only a few times. The chain has TRBV10-3 and TRBJ1-5; no reliable D call. The CDR3 is 12 residues long. The V end lost 4 bases, the J end lost 6 bases, and 7 bases lay between the germline ends. In germline, CDR1 is ENHRY, CDR2 SYGVKD. CDR3 nucleotides: TGTGCCATCAGTGGAGGGCGTCAGCCCCAGCATTTT. Protein: CAISGGRQPQHF.

The sample holds a few counts of this clonotype. This chain uses TRBV20-1 with TRBJ1-5, with D unclear. The CDR3 has 13 amino acids. V was shortened by 2 bases and J by 2 bases, with 7 bases between the two germline ends. CDR1 and CDR2 from the germline V gene are DFQATT and SNEGSKA (reference sequence). The CDR3 here is CSARSVGNQPQHF. DNA for the CDR3: TGCAGTGCTAGATCTGTGGGCAATCAGCCCCAGCATTTT.

The gene calls are TRBV3-1 and TRBJ1-1; the D gene is possibly TRBD1 (5 bases). This CDR3 spans 17 amino acids. V dropped 1 base and J dropped 2 bases, with 17 bases sitting between them. Germline V gene lookup returns CDR1 LGHDT and CDR2 YNNKEL (reference sequence). The CDR3 loop is CASSQVFRGQGNTEAFF. The CDR3 nucleotides are TGTGCCAGCAGCCAAGTCTTTAGGGGCCAGGGAAACACTGAAGCTTTCTTT.

Only a few counts were recorded for this clonotype. The rearrangement uses TRBV7-2 and TRBJ2-4, with 7 bases matching TRBD1. J gave up 13 bases and V 3 bases, and 6 bases lay outside the gene matches. Germline V gene lookup returns CDR1 SGHTA and CDR2 FQGNSA. The CDR3 totals 12 residues. The CDR3 sequence: CASSFPGGEQYF. CDR3 coding DNA: TGTGCCAGCAGCTTCCCAGGGGGAGAGCAGTACTTC.

The sample holds a few counts of this clonotype. J is TRBJ2-3 and V is TRBV5-1; D remains ambiguous. The CDR3 totals 16 residues. Germline V gene sequence: CDR1 SGHRS, CDR2 YFSETQ. The ends were cut back, 4 bases at V and 1 base at J, with 16 bases in the middle. The CDR3 DNA reads TGCGCCAGCAGCCTCTCACAGAACACCCGCACAGATACGCAGTATTTT. This translates into CASSLSQNTRTDTQYF.